The next 27 T cell receptor beta chains were all read from a single sample in a study of cytomegalovirus exposure and HLA in healthy donors. The PCR made use of 60 Vbeta and 13 Jbeta primers. Sequencing was performed with immunoSEQ multiplex PCR; in TCRdb, only in-frame clones are kept and a portion is missing. The listing records about 160,000 clones. Sequenced: PBMCs. Every receptor here comes from a man aged 25 to 40 in good health and CMV-seronegative.

This chain links TRBV6-6 with TRBJ2-7; D gene uncertain. This CDR3 has 14 amino acids. Germline V gene sequence: CDR1 MNHNY, CDR2 SVGAGI (reference sequence). Trimming removed 0 bases at V and 0 bases at J, with 6 bases between. CDR3 in DNA: TGTGCCAGCAGTTACTCATCTAGCTCCTACGAGCAGTACTTC. It yields the protein CASSYSSSSYEQYF.

The V gene is TRBV29-1, the J gene TRBJ1-3; D is unclear. V shed 3 bases and J shed 0 bases, with 6 bases lying between them. CDR1 SQVTM and CDR2 ANQGSEA come from the germline V gene. This CDR3 region has 13 residues. CDR3 protein: CSVEGNSGNTIYF. In DNA form, the CDR3 reads TGCAGCGTTGAGGGCAACTCTGGAAACACCATATATTTT.

This chain connects TRBV7-9 to TRBJ2-5, with TRBD2 matching over 8 bases. The J call is uncertain, as TRBJ2-7 better fits the DNA end. The germline V gene has CDR1 SEHNR and CDR2 FQNEAQ (reference sequence). There are 15 residues in the CDR3. CDR3 sequence reads: CASSLASGDSYEQYF. The CDR3 DNA follows: TGTGCCAGCAGCTTAGCTAGCGGGGACTCCTACGAGCAGTACTTC.

The chain recombines TRBV5-6 with TRBJ2-7; TRBD1 aligns across 10 bases. The CDR3 runs to 14 residues. The V gene end was trimmed by 4 bases and the J gene end by 4 bases; junction bases not matched to a gene: 5. Germline-derived CDR1 and CDR2 are SGHDT and YYEEEE. The CDR3 spells CASSADRGLYEQYF. In nucleotides, the CDR3 is TGTGCCAGCAGCGCGGACAGGGGGTTATACGAGCAGTACTTC.

This sequence joins TRBV30 and TRBJ1-2, with TRBD1 matching 10 bases. The CDR3 consists of 15 residues. The V gene end was trimmed by 2 bases and the J gene end by 3 bases; junction bases not matched to a gene: 6. Germline CDR1 GTSNPN, CDR2 SVGIG (reference sequence). Here the CDR3 reads CAWSLGQGEYYGYTF. The CDR3 DNA sequence: TGTGCCTGGAGTTTAGGACAGGGGGAATACTATGGCTACACCTTC.

The V and J genes are TRBV4-1 and TRBJ1-1; TRBD1 agrees at 9 bases. The CDR3 runs 20 residues. Germline trimming cut 4 bases from V and 0 bases from J; bases unmatched to any gene: 18. In germline, CDR1 is MGHRA, CDR2 YSYEKL. CDR3 amino acids: CASSRRRLWDRVGMNTEAFF. The CDR3 region has the DNA TGCGCCAGCAGCCGCCGGAGACTATGGGACAGGGTTGGAATGAACACTGAAGCTTTCTTT.

The gene calls are TRBV5-6 and TRBJ1-1, with a possible D match to TRBD1 (5 bases). Germline lookup yields CDR1 SGHDT and CDR2 YYEEEE. Trimming cost V 4 bases and J 9 bases, with 10 bases left between them. CDR3 length: 11 residues. The CDR3 here is CASSKQVKAFF. CDR3 bases: TGTGCCAGCAGCAAACAGGTAAAAGCTTTCTTT.

The chain employs TRBV5-1 and TRBJ2-6; D perhaps matches TRBD1 (5 bases). The V gene lost 5 bases and the J gene lost 0 bases, with 12 bases spanning the gap. CDR3 length equals 16 residues. The germline V gene has CDR1 SGHRS and CDR2 YFSETQ. The CDR3 here is CASSLVTASGANVLTF. The CDR3, as DNA: TGCGCCAGCAGTCTCGTGACAGCCTCTGGGGCCAACGTCCTGACTTTC. Full variable domain (missing parts from reference TRBV5-1 and TRBJ2-6): KAGVTQTPRYLIKTRGQQVTLSCSPISGHRSVSWYQQTPGQGLQFLFEYFSETQRNKGNFPGRFSGRQFSNSRSEMNVSTLELGDSALYLCASSLVTASGANVLTFGAGSRLTVL.

Written as DNA, the CDR3 is TGTGCCAGCAGCTCTCTTCGGGTGCCCCCATTTAGCGGCTACACCTTC. Amino acid sequence: CASSSLRVPPFSGYTF. This chain connects TRBV28 to TRBJ1-2; no firm D call. Germline loops: CDR1 MDHEN, CDR2 SYDVKM. The CDR3 runs to 16 residues. V was clipped by 6 bases and J by 8 bases, with 25 bases between them.

The rearrangement links TRBV19 to TRBJ1-5; D possibly corresponds to TRBD1 (5 bases). Germline V gene data show CDR1 as LNHDA and CDR2 as SQIVND (reference sequence). V was cut by 0 bases and J by 1 base, with 13 bases left in between. The CDR3 length is 17 residues. In DNA form, the CDR3 reads TGTGCCAGTAGTATAGATGGTCCAGGGATGAGCAATCAGCCCCAGCATTTT. It codes for CASSIDGPGMSNQPQHF.

The CDR3 here is CASSLAVGETQYF. The CDR3 nucleotides read TGTGCCAGCAGTCTCGCTGTCGGAGAGACCCAGTACTTC. The gene calls are TRBV27 and TRBJ2-5, with D uncertain. V was shortened by 5 bases and J by 4 bases, with 11 bases between the two germline ends. The CDR3 is 13 amino acids. CDR1 and CDR2 from the germline V gene are MNHEY and SMNVEV (reference sequence).

This chain uses TRBV5-4 with TRBJ1-2; D ambiguous. The CDR3 runs to 12 residues. Germline V lookup: CDR1 SGHNT, CDR2 YYREEE (reference sequence). Trimming left V 4 bases short and J 8 bases short, with 12 bases between. CDR3 loop: CASSPTTGGYTF. The CDR3 nucleotides are TGTGCCAGCAGCCCAACAACGGGGGGCTACACCTTC.

The chain combines TRBV5-4 with TRBJ2-4; a weak D match, TRBD2 (5 bases). Trimming cost V 4 bases and J 1 base, with 9 bases left between them. From germline, CDR1 is SGHNT and CDR2 YYREEE (reference sequence). The length of the CDR3 is 14 residues. Written as DNA, the CDR3 is TGTGCCAGCAGCGAGGGCTCGGCCAAAAACATTCAGTACTTC. Translating it yields CASSEGSAKNIQYF. The variable domain in full, with the rest retrieved from reference TRBV5-4 and TRBJ2-4, is ETGVTQSPTHLIKTRGQQVTLRCSSQSGHNTVSWYQQALGQGPQFIFQYYREEENGRGNFPPRFSGLQFPNYSSELNVNALELDDSALYLCASSEGSAKNIQYFGAGTRLSVL.

This rearrangement joins TRBV7-8 to TRBJ2-2, with D perhaps matching TRBD2 (5 bases). Per the germline V gene, CDR1 is SGHVS and CDR2 is FQNEAQ. V gave up 10 bases and J gave up 0 bases, with 15 bases separating them. There are 15 residues in the CDR3. CDR3 loop: CATSRRASNTGELFF. CDR3 in DNA: TGTGCCACCTCCAGGCGGGCCTCGAACACCGGGGAGCTGTTTTTT.

The chain joins TRBV27 to TRBJ1-4; TRBD1 might be the D (6 bases). This CDR3 contains 14 residues. Trimming took off 5 bases at V and 8 bases at J, with 15 bases between the two ends. CDR1 and CDR2 from the germline V gene are MNHEY and SMNVEV (reference sequence). The CDR3 sequence: CASSPSGAREKLFF. The CDR3 DNA reads as TGTGCCAGCAGTCCTTCAGGGGCAAGAGAAAAACTGTTTTTT.

The chain has TRBV10-3 and TRBJ2-7, with D perhaps matching TRBD1 (7 bases). The CDR3 is made up of 12 amino acids. Germline-derived CDR1 and CDR2 are ENHRY and SYGVKD. With 4 bases removed from V and 8 bases from J, the gap between germline ends came to 12 bases. CDR3 protein: CAISGGTEKQYF. CDR3 sequence (DNA): TGTGCCATCAGTGGCGGGACAGAGAAGCAGTACTTC.

The rearrangement uses TRBV5-4 and TRBJ2-3; D perhaps matches TRBD2 (6 bases). Germline V lookup: CDR1 SGHNT, CDR2 YYREEE (reference sequence). The CDR3 covers 15 residues. Trimming left V 3 bases short and J 0 bases short, with 11 bases between. This CDR3 is CASSSPGESTDTQYF. CDR3 nucleotide sequence: TGTGCCAGCAGCTCTCCGGGGGAGAGCACAGATACGCAGTATTTT.

The chain links TRBV29-1 to TRBJ1-1; a possible D gene is TRBD1 (6 bases). Per germline, CDR1 SQVTM and CDR2 ANQGSEA. CDR3 length: 14 residues. Deletions cut 6 bases from V and 5 bases from J, with 19 bases between. The CDR3 region has the DNA TGCAGCGTCGGGGGGCTTTGGTCCGGGACTGAAGCTTTCTTT. As protein: CSVGGLWSGTEAFF.

Notes on this clone: A junction end diverges from the germline sequence, so it may reflect a read error. This rearrangement joins TRBV19 to TRBJ2-7; D might be TRBD2 (5 bases). Germline CDR1 reads LNHDA; CDR2 reads SQIVND (reference sequence). CDR3 length: 10 amino acids. CDR3 sequence: CAWTRAQHCF. DNA of the CDR3: TGTGCCTGGACTCGGGCCCAGCATTGCTTC.

The chain is built from TRBV29-1 and TRBJ1-1; D gene uncertain. The CDR3 runs to 13 residues. Germline V lookup: CDR1 SQVTM, CDR2 ANQGSEA. The V end was cut by 7 bases, the J end by 1 base, with 13 bases between. The CDR3 spells CSGNRDENTEAFF. The CDR3 DNA reads as TGCAGCGGTAACCGGGATGAGAACACTGAAGCTTTCTTT.

The chain joins TRBV6-5 to TRBJ2-3; 11 positions match TRBD2. Losses at the gene ends were 6 bases for V and 6 bases for J; bases not matched to a gene: 5. Germline V gene lookup returns CDR1 MNHEY and CDR2 SVGAGI. The CDR3 length is 14 residues. Here the CDR3 DNA reads TGTGCCAGCAGGCTAGCGGGAGGCAGGGATACGCAGTATTTT. It translates to CASRLAGGRDTQYF.

The rearrangement links TRBV29-1 to TRBJ2-5, with D possibly matching TRBD1 (5 bases). CDR3 length: 13 amino acids. CDR1 is SQVTM, CDR2 ANQGSEA, per germline. Trimming removed 4 bases at V and 3 bases at J, with 12 bases between. The CDR3 region has the DNA TGCAGCGTTGGGGGCAGAGCCGAAGAGACCCAGTACTTC. Amino acid sequence: CSVGGRAEETQYF.

This chain uses TRBV6-1 with TRBJ2-1, with 8 bases identical to TRBD1. V lost 7 bases, J lost 7 bases, and 9 bases stayed unmatched. The length of the CDR3 is 14 residues. Germline assignment: CDR1 MNHNS and CDR2 SASEGT. The CDR3 DNA reads as TGTGCCAGCAACTCGGGACAGGAGAGTAATGAGCAGTTCTTC. Protein sequence: CASNSGQESNEQFF.

The V gene is TRBV18, the J gene TRBJ1-6, with no clear D. The germline V gene encodes CDR1 KGHSH and CDR2 LQKENI. The CDR3 runs 15 residues. Between the trimmed V and J ends, which lost 3 bases and 0 bases, there was a span of 6 bases. CDR3 sequence reads: CASSPRSSYNSPLHF. The DNA of the CDR3 is TGTGCCAGCTCACCGAGGAGCTCCTATAATTCACCCCTCCACTTT.

V usage is TRBV5-6 and J usage is TRBJ2-1, with 9 positions matching TRBD1. The germline gives CDR1 SGHDT, CDR2 YYEEEE. Unmatched junction bases numbered 10, after V lost 5 bases and J lost 7 bases. The CDR3 contains 15 residues. CDR3 DNA: TGTGCCAGCAGATGGGACAGGGACTATTCAAATGAGCAGTTCTTC. Amino acid sequence: CASRWDRDYSNEQFF.

The chain uses TRBV18 and TRBJ1-1, with 8 bases that match TRBD1. Germline CDR1 KGHSH, CDR2 LQKENI. Trimming cost V 3 bases and J 6 bases; bases outside gene matches: 6. The CDR3 extends over 14 amino acids. The CDR3 nucleotides are TGTGCCAGCTCACCCGTCAGGGGGCGTTCTGAAGCTTTCTTT. Translation gives CASSPVRGRSEAFF.

The chain couples TRBV5-4 to TRBJ2-5, with 7 bases lining up with TRBD1. The CDR3 runs to 13 residues. Per the germline V gene, CDR1 is SGHNT and CDR2 is YYREEE (reference sequence). The V and J ends lost 3 bases and 2 bases, in that order; junction bases with no gene match: 1. The DNA for the CDR3 is TGTGCCAGCAGCTGGGACAGACAAGAGACCCAGTACTTC. Protein sequence: CASSWDRQETQYF.